This is a list of T cell receptor beta chains from one sample in a study of cytomegalovirus exposure and HLA in healthy donors. TCRdb's copy holds only in-frame clones and misses some; the assay was immunoSEQ multiplex PCR. The sample carries approximately 150,000 clones, 70% to 85% recorded once. Material: PBMCs. These receptor sequences come from a human donor in good health. The CDR3 runs from the conserved cysteine through the conserved F or W. D genes are given only for firm matches. Size tells how often a clone was seen (once, few, many) or the class of an expanded clone, and some rows leave it out.

j_call: TRBJ1-2
clone_size: few
d_call: NA
v_call: TRBV19
cdr3_nt: TGTGCCAGTAGTACACTCCGGGACACCTATGGCTACACCTTC
cdr3_aa: CASSTLRDTYGYTF

j_call: TRBJ2-7
clone_size: few
d_call: TRBD2
v_call: TRBV4-2
cdr3_nt: TGTGCCAGCAGCCAAGGGGGGGGATACTACGAGCAGTACTTC
cdr3_aa: CASSQGGGYYEQYF

j_call: TRBJ1-2
clone_size: few
d_call: NA
v_call: TRBV30
cdr3_nt: TGTGCCTGGAGCCCGGGGGATAGCTATGGCTACACCTTC
cdr3_aa: CAWSPGDSYGYTF

j_call: TRBJ2-3
clone_size: NA
d_call: TRBD2
v_call: TRBV5-1
cdr3_nt: TGCGCCAGCAGCTTGTCTCCGGGGGGGGGCCTCGTTACGCAGTATTTT
cdr3_aa: CASSLSPGGGLVTQYF

j_call: TRBJ1-2
clone_size: few
d_call: NA
v_call: TRBV4-1
cdr3_nt: TGCGCCAGCAGCCAACCCGGAGACGGCTATGGCTACACCTTC
cdr3_aa: CASSQPGDGYGYTF

j_call: TRBJ2-5
clone_size: NA
d_call: TRBD2
v_call: TRBV7-9
cdr3_nt: TGTGCCAGCAGTCGGACTAGCGGGGGTGAGACCCAGTACTTC
cdr3_aa: CASSRTSGGETQYF

j_call: TRBJ1-5
clone_size: NA
d_call: TRBD1
v_call: TRBV6-5
cdr3_nt: TGTGCCAGCCAGGGGGCGCGTGGCAATCAGCCCCAGCATTTT
cdr3_aa: CASQGARGNQPQHF

j_call: TRBJ2-3
clone_size: NA
d_call: TRBD2
v_call: TRBV2
cdr3_nt: TGTGCCAGCAGTGGACAGCGGGGGATGCCAGATACGCAGTATTTT
cdr3_aa: CASSGQRGMPDTQYF

j_call: TRBJ2-7
clone_size: NA
d_call: NA
v_call: TRBV5-6
cdr3_nt: TGTGCCAGCAGCCAATCACGACGGGGACTCGCCTACGAGCAGTACTTC
cdr3_aa: CASSQSRRGLAYEQYF

j_call: TRBJ1-4
clone_size: few
d_call: TRBD1
v_call: TRBV29-1
cdr3_nt: TGCAGCGTTGAAGAATGGGGTACAGGGGAAAGTGAAAAACTGTTTTTT
cdr3_aa: CSVEEWGTGESEKLFF

j_call: TRBJ2-7
clone_size: NA
d_call: NA
v_call: TRBV6-8
cdr3_nt: TGTGCCAGCCCCTCGCCAGGGAAAAGTCTCTACGAGCAGTACTTC
cdr3_aa: CASPSPGKSLYEQYF

j_call: TRBJ2-2
clone_size: NA
d_call: NA
v_call: TRBV19
cdr3_nt: TGTGCAAGTAATGAACAGGGCACCGGGGAGCTGTTTTTT
cdr3_aa: CASNEQGTGELFF

j_call: TRBJ1-2
clone_size: NA
d_call: NA
v_call: TRBV27
cdr3_nt: TGTGCCAGCAGGGGATCTATGGGGGGGCATGGCTACACCTTC
cdr3_aa: CASRGSMGGHGYTF

j_call: TRBJ1-6
clone_size: NA
d_call: TRBD1
v_call: TRBV7-9
cdr3_nt: TGTGCCAGCGGGACAGGGGGCGGTTCACCCCTCCACTTT
cdr3_aa: CASGTGGGSPLHF

j_call: TRBJ1-5
clone_size: NA
d_call: NA
v_call: TRBV2
cdr3_nt: TGTGCCAGCAGTGAAGGCAGATCCAATCAGCCCCAGCATTTT
cdr3_aa: CASSEGRSNQPQHF

j_call: TRBJ1-1
clone_size: NA
d_call: TRBD1
v_call: TRBV9
cdr3_nt: TGTGCCAGCAGTGGGGACAGCACACTGAACACTGAAGCTTTCTTT
cdr3_aa: CASSGDSTLNTEAFF

j_call: TRBJ2-3
clone_size: NA
d_call: NA
v_call: TRBV7-9
cdr3_nt: TGTGCCAGCAGTCTACAGGGAATCACAGATACGCAGTATTTT
cdr3_aa: CASSLQGITDTQYF

j_call: TRBJ2-3
clone_size: few
d_call: NA
v_call: TRBV10-1
cdr3_nt: TGCGCCAGCAGCAACAGGGAATCCACAGATACGCAGTATTTT
cdr3_aa: CASSNRESTDTQYF

j_call: TRBJ1-2
clone_size: few
d_call: TRBD1
v_call: TRBV5-6
cdr3_nt: TGTGCCAGCAGCCCGGGACAGGCGCGCCACTATGGCTACACCTTC
cdr3_aa: CASSPGQARHYGYTF

j_call: TRBJ2-5
clone_size: NA
d_call: TRBD1
v_call: TRBV6-5
cdr3_nt: TGTGCCAGCAGTTACTCGAACCAGGGGGTGGGGGAGACCCAGTACTTC
cdr3_aa: CASSYSNQGVGETQYF

j_call: TRBJ2-5
clone_size: few
d_call: NA
v_call: TRBV6-1
cdr3_nt: TGTGCCAGCTATTTAAACAACCAAGAGACCCAGTACTTC
cdr3_aa: CASYLNNQETQYF

j_call: TRBJ2-7
clone_size: NA
d_call: NA
v_call: TRBV5-1
cdr3_nt: TGCGCCAGCAGCTTGGATGCGACTTCCTCAGCCTACGAGCAGTACTTC
cdr3_aa: CASSLDATSSAYEQYF

j_call: TRBJ1-5
clone_size: NA
d_call: NA
v_call: TRBV27
cdr3_nt: TGTGCCAGCAGTCCTACTCCCGGGGAGGGGGGGAATCAGCCCCAGCATTTT
cdr3_aa: CASSPTPGEGGNQPQHF

j_call: TRBJ1-1
clone_size: NA
d_call: TRBD1
v_call: TRBV5-1
cdr3_nt: TGCGCCAGCAGCTTGGGACAGGGGCTTTTTGATGGTGAAGCTTTCTTT
cdr3_aa: CASSLGQGLFDGEAFF

j_call: TRBJ2-7
clone_size: NA
d_call: NA
v_call: TRBV7-8
cdr3_nt: TGTGCCAGCAGCTTAGCAGGCAGGGCCTACGAGCAGTACTTC
cdr3_aa: CASSLAGRAYEQYF